The 8 T cell receptor beta chains below come from one sample, sequenced in a study of blood T cell repertoires in COVID-19. The data were produced by immunoSEQ multiplex PCR, yet TCRdb's version contains in-frame clones alone and is incomplete. The sample has approximately 110,000 clones; about 83% are singletons. What was sequenced was peripheral blood. The receptor set was obtained from a human donor in a cohort sampled during active COVID-19.

This chain connects TRBV7-2 to TRBJ2-3; D unresolved. The CDR3 runs 15 residues. The V gene's germline CDR1 is SGHTA and CDR2 FQGNSA. Between the trimmed V and J ends, which lost 2 bases and 2 bases, there was a span of 11 bases. CDR3: CASSLLAQNTDTQYF. The CDR3 nucleotides read TGTGCCAGCAGCTTACTGGCACAAAACACAGATACGCAGTATTTT.

This clone came up a few times. This chain links TRBV7-9 with TRBJ2-1; unclear D gene. CDR3 length: 15 residues. The V end was cut by 4 bases, the J end by 0 bases, with 10 bases between. Looked up from germline, CDR1 is SEHNR and CDR2 is FQNEAQ (reference sequence). The DNA for the CDR3 is TGTGCCAGCAGCTCTACAGTGGGCTCCTACAATGAGCAGTTCTTC. It is translated as CASSSTVGSYNEQFF.

The DNA of the CDR3 is TGCAGCGTTGAAGGGGCGAGGGGGCTGGTGAACTATGGCTACACCTTC. Translated, it gives CSVEGARGLVNYGYTF. The chain is built from TRBV29-1 and TRBJ1-2; 7 bases are shared with TRBD1. After removal of 1 base from V and 2 bases from J, the junction contained 10 bases not matched to a gene. Germline values: CDR1 SQVTM, CDR2 ANQGSEA. The CDR3 spans 16 residues.

V is TRBV5-1 and J is TRBJ1-2; 10 nucleotides line up with TRBD1. The CDR3 sequence is 15 residues long. V gave up 1 base and J gave up 8 bases; unmatched junction bases: 8. Germline V lookup: CDR1 SGHRS, CDR2 YFSETQ. CDR3 in DNA: TGCGCCAGCAGCTTGCCCCAGACAGGGGGCGGCGGCTACACCTTC. Amino acid sequence: CASSLPQTGGGGYTF. Combining the CDR3 with reference TRBV5-1 and TRBJ1-2 gives the whole variable domain KAGVTQTPRYLIKTRGQQVTLSCSPISGHRSVSWYQQTPGQGLQFLFEYFSETQRNKGNFPGRFSGRQFSNSRSEMNVSTLELGDSALYLCASSLPQTGGGGYTFGSGTRLTVV.

V gene TRBV12-5 combines with J gene TRBJ1-1, with D tentatively TRBD1 (5 bases). Germline V gene data show CDR1 as LGHNT and CDR2 as FRNRAP. V shed 7 bases and J shed 2 bases, with 17 bases lying between them. CDR3 size: 15 residues. For the CDR3, the DNA is TGTGCTAGTGACTTACTGCAGGGTGTAAACACTGAAGCTTTCTTT. It is translated as CASDLLQGVNTEAFF.

The gene calls are TRBV6-5 and TRBJ2-3; TRBD2 matches at 9 bases. The germline gives CDR1 MNHEY, CDR2 SVGAGI. There are 14 residues in the CDR3. J lost 1 base, V lost 6 bases, and 2 bases had no gene match. The CDR3 DNA reads as TGTGCCAGCAGGGGACTAGCCGGCACAGATACGCAGTATTTT. Translation: CASRGLAGTDTQYF.

This chain links TRBV5-5 with TRBJ2-5, with TRBD2 identical over 11 bases. The V and J ends lost 0 bases and 5 bases, in that order; junction bases with no gene match: 9. This CDR3 contains 17 residues. The germline CDR1 and CDR2 sequences are SGHKS and YYEKEE (reference sequence). As DNA, the CDR3 is TGTGCCAGCAGCTTGGTCGGCACTAGCGGGAGAGGGGAGACCCAGTACTTC. This translates into CASSLVGTSGRGETQYF.

This chain uses TRBV5-1 with TRBJ2-1; 14 bases are shared with TRBD2. Germline V lookup: CDR1 SGHRS, CDR2 YFSETQ. The CDR3 extends over 16 amino acids. V lost 4 bases to trimming and J lost 3 bases; unmatched junction nucleotides: 3. CDR3 nucleotide sequence: TGCGCCAGCAGCCGACTAGCGGGAGGGAGCTACAATGAGCAGTTCTTC. As protein: CASSRLAGGSYNEQFF.